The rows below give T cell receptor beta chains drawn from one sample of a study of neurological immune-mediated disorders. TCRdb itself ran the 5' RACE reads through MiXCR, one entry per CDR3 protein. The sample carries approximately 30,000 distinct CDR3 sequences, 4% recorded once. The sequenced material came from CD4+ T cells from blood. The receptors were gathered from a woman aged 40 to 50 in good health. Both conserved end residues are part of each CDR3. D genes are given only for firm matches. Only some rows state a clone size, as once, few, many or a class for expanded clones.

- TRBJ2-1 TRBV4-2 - TGTGCCAGCAGCCTGGAGGGGGCGGGAGCCTTCGAGTGGGCCAATGAGCAGTTCTTC CASSLEGAGAFEWANEQFF
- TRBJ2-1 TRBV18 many TGTGCCAGCTCACTCGAGACAGGCTCCTACAATGAGCAGTTCTTC CASSLETGSYNEQFF
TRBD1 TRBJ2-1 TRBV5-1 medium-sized TGCGCCAGCAGCTCTCGACAGGGGAGGAATGAGCAGTTCTTC CASSSRQGRNEQFF
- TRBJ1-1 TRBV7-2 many TGTGCCAGCAACTCCCGTCGAGGGAACACTGAAGCTTTCTTT CASNSRRGNTEAFF
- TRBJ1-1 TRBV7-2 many TGTGCCAGCAGCTTAGGGGGGACACCAATGAACACTGAAGCTTTCTTT CASSLGGTPMNTEAFF
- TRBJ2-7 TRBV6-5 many TGTGCCAGCAGTTTCGAAGGTTTGGGGTCAGGGGAGCAGTACTTC CASSFEGLGSGEQYF
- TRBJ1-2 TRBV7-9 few TGTGCCAGCAGCCCCCAATTCGCGGCGGACTATGGCTACACCTTC CASSPQFAADYGYTF
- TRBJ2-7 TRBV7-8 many TGTGCCAGCAGCCCTGGTGGGGTCGAGCAGTACTTC CASSPGGVEQYF
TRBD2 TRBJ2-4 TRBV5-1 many TGCGCCAGCAGTCCCCTGATGGGGCTAGCGGACATTCAGTACTTC CASSPLMGLADIQYF
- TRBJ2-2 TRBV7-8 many TGTGCCAGCAGCTTTCAGGGCGCGACCGGGGAGCTGTTTTTT CASSFQGATGELFF
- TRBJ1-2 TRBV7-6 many TGTGCCAGCAGCTCTACCTCATGGGGAGGTGGCTACACCTTC CASSSTSWGGGYTF
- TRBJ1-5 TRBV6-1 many TGTGCCAGCAGTGAGGGGGGAGGGGGACAGCCCCAGCATTTT CASSEGGGGQPQHF
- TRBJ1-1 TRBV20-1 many TGCAGTGCTAGAGATCCTCGGCCGATGTCGAACACTGAAGCTTTCTTT CSARDPRPMSNTEAFF
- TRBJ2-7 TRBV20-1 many TGCAGTGCTGGAGGAGGGGCATACGAGCAGTACTTC CSAGGGAYEQYF
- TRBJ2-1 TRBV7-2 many TGTGCCAGCAGCTTAGTGGCGAATTCTGAGCAGTTCTTC CASSLVANSEQFF
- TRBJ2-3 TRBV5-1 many TGCGCCAGCAGCTTGGCCGTGGGCGCGGAGACAGATACGCAGTATTTT CASSLAVGAETDTQYF
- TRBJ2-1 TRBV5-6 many TGTGCCAGCAGCTCCCAGCGCATACAGTTCTTC CASSSQRIQFF
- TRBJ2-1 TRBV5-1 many TGCGCCAGCAGCTTCAGGTCCTCCTACAATGAGCAGTTCTTC CASSFRSSYNEQFF
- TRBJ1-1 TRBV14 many TGTGCCAGCAGCCAAGATCGGCGCCCCTGGGGGACTGAAGCTTTCTTT CASSQDRRPWGTEAFF
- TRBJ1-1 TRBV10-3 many TGTGCCATCAGTGAAAGGTCAAAGAACACTGAAGCTTTCTTT CAISERSKNTEAFF
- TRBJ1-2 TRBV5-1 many TGCGCCAGTGGTATCGGACAGAACTATGGCTACACCTTC CASGIGQNYGYTF
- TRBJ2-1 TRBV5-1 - TGCGCCAGCAGGATACAGTCGAGCTCCTACAATGAGCAGTTCTTC CASRIQSSSYNEQFF
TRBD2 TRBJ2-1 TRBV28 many TGTGCCAGCAGTTTAATAGCGGGAGATGGAAATGAGCAGTTCTTC CASSLIAGDGNEQFF
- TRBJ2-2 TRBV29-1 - TGCAGCGCGGCGCTCGTCGCCGGTAAGACCGGGGAGCTGTTTTTT CSAALVAGKTGELFF
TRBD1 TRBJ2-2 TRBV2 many TGTGCCAGCAGGATCGGGACAGGGCGGGCCGGGGAGCTGTTTTTT CASRIGTGRAGELFF
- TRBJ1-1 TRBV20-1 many TGCAGTGCTTCTAGGGGTTCGGGGGATGCTTTCTTT CSASRGSGDAFF
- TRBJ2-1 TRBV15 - TGTGCCACCAGCAGAGTAGAATATTCCAATGAGCAGTTCTTC CATSRVEYSNEQFF
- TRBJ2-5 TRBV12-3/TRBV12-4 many TGTGCCAGCAGTTTAGGTTCAGGGGTCCAAGAGACCCAGTACTTC CASSLGSGVQETQYF
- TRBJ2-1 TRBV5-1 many TGCGCCAGCAGCTTGGTCTCCGTAGATTACAATGAGCAGTTCTTC CASSLVSVDYNEQFF
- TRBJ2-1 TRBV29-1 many TGCAGCGTTGTAGGCCGAAGCTCCTACAATGAGCAGTTCTTC CSVVGRSSYNEQFF